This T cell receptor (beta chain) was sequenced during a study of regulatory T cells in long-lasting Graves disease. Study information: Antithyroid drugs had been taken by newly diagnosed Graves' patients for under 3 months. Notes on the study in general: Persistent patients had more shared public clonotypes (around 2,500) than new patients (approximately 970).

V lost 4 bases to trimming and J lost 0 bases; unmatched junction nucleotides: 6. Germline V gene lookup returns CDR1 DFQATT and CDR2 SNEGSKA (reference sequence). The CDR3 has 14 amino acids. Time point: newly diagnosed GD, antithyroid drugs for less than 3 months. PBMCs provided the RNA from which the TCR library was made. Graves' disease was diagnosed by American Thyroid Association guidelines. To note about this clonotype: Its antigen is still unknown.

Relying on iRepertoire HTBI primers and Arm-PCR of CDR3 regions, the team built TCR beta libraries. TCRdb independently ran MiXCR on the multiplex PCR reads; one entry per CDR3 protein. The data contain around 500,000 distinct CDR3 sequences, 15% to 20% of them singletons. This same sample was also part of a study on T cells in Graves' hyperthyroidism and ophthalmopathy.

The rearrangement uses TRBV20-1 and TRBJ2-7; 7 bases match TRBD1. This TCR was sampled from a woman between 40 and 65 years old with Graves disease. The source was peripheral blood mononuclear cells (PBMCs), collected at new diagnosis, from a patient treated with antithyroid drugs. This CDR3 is CSAMGRDSSYEQYF. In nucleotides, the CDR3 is TGCAGTGCTATGGGTAGGGACAGCTCCTACGAGCAGTACTTC.